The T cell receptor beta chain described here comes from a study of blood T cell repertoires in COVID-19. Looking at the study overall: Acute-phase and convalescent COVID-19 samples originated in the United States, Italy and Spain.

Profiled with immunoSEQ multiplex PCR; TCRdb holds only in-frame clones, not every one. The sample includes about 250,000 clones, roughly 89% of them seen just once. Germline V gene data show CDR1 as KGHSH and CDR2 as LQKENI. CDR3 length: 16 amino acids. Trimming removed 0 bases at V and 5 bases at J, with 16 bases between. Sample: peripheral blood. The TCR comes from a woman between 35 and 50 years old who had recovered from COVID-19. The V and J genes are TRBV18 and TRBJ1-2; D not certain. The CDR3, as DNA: TGTGCCAGCTCACCACCGAATGAGGGTTTAGGGTATGGCTACACCTTC. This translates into CASSPPNEGLGYGYTF.